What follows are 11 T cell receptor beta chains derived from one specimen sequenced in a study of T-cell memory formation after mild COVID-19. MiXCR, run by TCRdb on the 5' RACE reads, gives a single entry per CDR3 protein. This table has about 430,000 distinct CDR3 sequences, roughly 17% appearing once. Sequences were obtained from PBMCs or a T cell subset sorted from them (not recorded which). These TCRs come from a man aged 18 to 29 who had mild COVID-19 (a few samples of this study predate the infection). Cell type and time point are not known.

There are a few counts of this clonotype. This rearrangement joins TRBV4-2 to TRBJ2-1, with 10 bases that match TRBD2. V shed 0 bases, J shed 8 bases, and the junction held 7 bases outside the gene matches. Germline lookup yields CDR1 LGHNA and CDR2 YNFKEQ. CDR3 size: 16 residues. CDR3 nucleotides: TGTGCCAGCAGCCAAGATGGTAGCGGGGGGTGGGATGAGCAGTTCTTC. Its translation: CASSQDGSGGWDEQFF.

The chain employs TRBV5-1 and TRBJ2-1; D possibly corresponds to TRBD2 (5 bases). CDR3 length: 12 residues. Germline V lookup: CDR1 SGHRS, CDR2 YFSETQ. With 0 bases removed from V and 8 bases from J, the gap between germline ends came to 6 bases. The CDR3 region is CASSLDGDEQFF. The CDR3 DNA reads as TGCGCCAGCAGCTTGGACGGGGATGAGCAGTTCTTC.

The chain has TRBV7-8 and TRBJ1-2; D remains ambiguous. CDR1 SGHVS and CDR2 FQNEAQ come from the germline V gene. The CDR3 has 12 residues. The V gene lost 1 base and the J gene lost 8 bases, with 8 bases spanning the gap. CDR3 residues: CASSLVGKGYTF. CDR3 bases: TGTGCCAGCAGCTTAGTTGGCAAAGGCTACACCTTC.

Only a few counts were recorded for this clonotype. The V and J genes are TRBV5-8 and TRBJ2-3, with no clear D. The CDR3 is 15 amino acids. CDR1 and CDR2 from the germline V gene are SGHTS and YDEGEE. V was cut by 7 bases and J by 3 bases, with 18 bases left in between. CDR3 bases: TGTGCCAGCCGCCTAACCAAGGGCGTTACAGATACGCAGTATTTT. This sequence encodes CASRLTKGVTDTQYF.

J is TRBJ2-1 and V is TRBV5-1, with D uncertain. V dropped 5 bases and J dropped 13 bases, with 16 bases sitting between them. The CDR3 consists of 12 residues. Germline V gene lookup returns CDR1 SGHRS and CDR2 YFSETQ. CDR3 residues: CASRGLYGEQFF. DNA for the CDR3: TGCGCCAGCAGGGGCCTCTACGGTGAACAGTTCTTC. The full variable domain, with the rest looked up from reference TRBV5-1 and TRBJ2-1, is KAGVTQTPRYLIKTRGQQVTLSCSPISGHRSVSWYQQTPGQGLQFLFEYFSETQRNKGNFPGRFSGRQFSNSRSEMNVSTLELGDSALYLCASRGLYGEQFFGPGTRLTVL.

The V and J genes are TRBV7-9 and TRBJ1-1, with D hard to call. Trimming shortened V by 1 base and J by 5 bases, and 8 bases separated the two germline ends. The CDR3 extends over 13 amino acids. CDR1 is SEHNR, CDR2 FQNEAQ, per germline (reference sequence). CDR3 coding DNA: TGTGCCAGCAGCTTAGAGATAGGGACTGAAGCTTTCTTT. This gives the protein CASSLEIGTEAFF. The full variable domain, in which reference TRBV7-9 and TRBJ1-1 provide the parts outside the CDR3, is DTGVSQNPRHKITKRGQNVTFRCDPISEHNRLYWYRQTLGQGPEFLTYFQNEAQLEKSRLLSDRFSAERPKGSFSTLEIQRTEQGDSAMYLCASSLEIGTEAFFGQGTRLTVV.

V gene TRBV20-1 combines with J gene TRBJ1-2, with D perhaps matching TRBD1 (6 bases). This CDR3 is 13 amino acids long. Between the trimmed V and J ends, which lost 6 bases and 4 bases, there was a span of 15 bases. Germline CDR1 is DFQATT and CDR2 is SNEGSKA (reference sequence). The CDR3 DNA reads TGCAGTGCCCCTGGACAGACGATCTATGGCTACACCTTC. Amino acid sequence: CSAPGQTIYGYTF.

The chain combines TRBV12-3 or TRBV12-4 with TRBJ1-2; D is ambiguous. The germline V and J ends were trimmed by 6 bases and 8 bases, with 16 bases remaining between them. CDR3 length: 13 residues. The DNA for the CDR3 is TGTGCCAGCAGCCTGACCCTCCTCGGGGGCTACACCTTC. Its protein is CASSLTLLGGYTF.

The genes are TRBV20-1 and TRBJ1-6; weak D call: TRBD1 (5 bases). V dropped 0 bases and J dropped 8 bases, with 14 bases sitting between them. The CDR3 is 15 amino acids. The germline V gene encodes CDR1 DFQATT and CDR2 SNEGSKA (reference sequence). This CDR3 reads CSAREETGPDSPLHF. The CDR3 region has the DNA TGCAGTGCTAGAGAGGAGACGGGACCAGATTCACCCCTCCACTTT.

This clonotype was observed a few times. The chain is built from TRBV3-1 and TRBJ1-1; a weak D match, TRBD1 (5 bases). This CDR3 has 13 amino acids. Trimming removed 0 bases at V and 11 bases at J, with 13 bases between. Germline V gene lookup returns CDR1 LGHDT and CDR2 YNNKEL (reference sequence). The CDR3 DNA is TGTGCCAGCAGCCAAGATCTGGGGGTATCGGCTTTCTTT. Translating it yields CASSQDLGVSAFF.

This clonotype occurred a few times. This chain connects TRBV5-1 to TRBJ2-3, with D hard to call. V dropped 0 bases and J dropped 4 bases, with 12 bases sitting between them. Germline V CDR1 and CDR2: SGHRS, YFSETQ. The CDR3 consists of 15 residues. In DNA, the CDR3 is TGCGCCAGCAGCTTGGTACCTGGTGGGGCAGATACGCAGTATTTT. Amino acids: CASSLVPGGADTQYF.